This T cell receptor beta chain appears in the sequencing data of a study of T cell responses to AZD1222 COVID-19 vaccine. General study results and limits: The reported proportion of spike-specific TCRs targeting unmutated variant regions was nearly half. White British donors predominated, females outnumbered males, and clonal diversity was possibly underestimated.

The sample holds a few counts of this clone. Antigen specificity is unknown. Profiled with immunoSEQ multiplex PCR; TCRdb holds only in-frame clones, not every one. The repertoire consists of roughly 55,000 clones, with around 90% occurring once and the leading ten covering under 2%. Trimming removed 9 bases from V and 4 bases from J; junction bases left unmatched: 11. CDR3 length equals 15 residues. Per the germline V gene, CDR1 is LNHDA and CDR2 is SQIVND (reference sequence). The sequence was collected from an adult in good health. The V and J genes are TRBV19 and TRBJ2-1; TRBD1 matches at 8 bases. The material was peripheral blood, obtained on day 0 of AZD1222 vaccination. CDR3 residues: CASRPEGQAYNEQFF. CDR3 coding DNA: TGTGCCAGCCGGCCTGAGGGACAGGCGTACAATGAGCAGTTCTTC.